A single TCR beta chain is shown here with its context. TCRdb's copy holds only in-frame clones and misses some; the assay was immunoSEQ multiplex PCR. The sample holds 50,000 or so clones, 90% to 95% seen once. This CDR3 contains 15 residues. CDR1 is MNHEY, CDR2 SMNVEV, per germline (reference sequence). V lost 2 bases, J lost 7 bases, and 6 bases stayed unmatched. The data originate from a study of control samples from healthy donors and cancer patients. The chain is built from TRBV27 and TRBJ2-4; 9 positions agree with TRBD1. Sequencing input: blood. The clonotype was recovered from a man aged 25-45 years in good health. The DNA of the CDR3 is TGTGCCAGCAGTTTAGCCCGGGACAGGGCGAACATTCAGTACTTC. Amino acid sequence: CASSLARDRANIQYF.